This T cell receptor beta chain was recovered during a study of shared clonotypes between healthy human individuals. Overall study findings and caveats: What limited the represented genetic and exposure-history diversity was the small number of donors.

Comments on this clone: Antigen: not known.

Among the donors, all were Caucasian adults who lived in Nashville, Tennessee. A CD45RA+ naive subset and a CD45RA-negative memory subset were split from CD4+ cells. CDR3 length equals 16 residues. The V gene end was trimmed by 4 bases and the J gene end by 5 bases; junction bases not matched to a gene: 11. Germline assignment: CDR1 SGDLS and CDR2 YYNGEE. Assay execution took place at the deep level. Profiled with immunoSEQ multiplex PCR; TCRdb holds only in-frame clones, not every one. This table holds about 520,000 clones, 90% to 96% found once. The rearrangement links TRBV9 to TRBJ2-5; TRBD2 matches at 10 bases. What was sequenced was naive CD4+ T cells sorted from blood. The subset is: CD45RA+ positively selected. This receptor was identified in a woman aged 30 to 39 in good health. CDR3 sequence (DNA): TGTGCCAGCAGCCCGATAGCGGGAGGCACGTTGGAGACCCAGTACTTC. Its protein product is CASSPIAGGTLETQYF.